This entry lists 10 T cell receptor beta chains sequenced from one sample in a study of blood T cell repertoires in COVID-19. Clones were sequenced by immunoSEQ multiplex PCR, and TCRdb holds only the in-frame ones, with some missing. The table includes 240,000 or so clones, around 89% detected once. The source material was PBMCs or T cells enriched from blood (not recorded which). Source of these receptors: a man in his forties or fifties who had been exposed to COVID-19.

The rearrangement links TRBV19 to TRBJ1-5; no definite D call. This CDR3 is built from 13 residues. Germline V gene data show CDR1 as LNHDA and CDR2 as SQIVND (reference sequence). Trimming pared 5 bases from V and 3 bases from J, leaving 8 bases between. As DNA, the CDR3 is TGTGCCAGTAGTCAGGTTATCAATCAGCCCCAGCATTTT. As protein: CASSQVINQPQHF.

The chain links TRBV23-1 to TRBJ2-1; 13 nucleotides agree with TRBD2. TRBV23-1 counts as an open reading frame of uncertain function. J gave up 2 bases and V 2 bases, and 15 bases lay outside the gene matches. This CDR3 spans 21 amino acids. CDR3 DNA sequence: TGCGCCAGCAGTCAAAATCGGCGGACTAGCGGGGGCCCTCGGACCTACAATGAGCAGTTCTTC. Its translation: CASSQNRRTSGGPRTYNEQFF.

The chain uses TRBV7-8 and TRBJ2-3; 7 positions agree with TRBD1. The CDR3 has 15 residues. Trimming removed 5 bases from V and 3 bases from J; junction bases left unmatched: 8. Germline V gene lookup returns CDR1 SGHVS and CDR2 FQNEAQ. CDR3 sequence reads: CASSPRTGMTDTQYF. Written as DNA, the CDR3 is TGTGCCAGCAGCCCTCGGACAGGAATGACAGATACGCAGTATTTT.

This chain connects TRBV19 to TRBJ2-2; 12 nucleotides match TRBD2. The ends lost 3 bases at V and 5 bases at J; junction bases unmatched: 7. Looked up from germline, CDR1 is LNHDA and CDR2 is SQIVND (reference sequence). This CDR3 has 17 residues. DNA for the CDR3: TGTGCCAGTAGTATTTCAGGACTAGCGGGATATACCGGGGAGCTGTTTTTT. This sequence encodes CASSISGLAGYTGELFF.

The chain carries TRBV6-5 and TRBJ1-6; the match to TRBD1 covers 7 bases. CDR1 is MNHEY, CDR2 SVGAGI, per germline. The V gene end was trimmed by 4 bases and the J gene end by 10 bases; junction bases not matched to a gene: 7. The CDR3 totals 14 residues. CDR3 amino acids: CASSSTGFKSPLHF. The CDR3 coding sequence is TGTGCCAGCAGTTCGACAGGGTTCAAGTCACCCCTCCACTTT.

The chain uses TRBV6-5 and TRBJ1-1, with 7 bases matching TRBD1. Germline lookup yields CDR1 MNHEY and CDR2 SVGAGI. V lost 8 bases and J lost 10; bases outside the gene matches: 16. This CDR3 contains 14 residues. CDR3 in DNA: TGTGCCAGCCAAATCTTCAGGGGGGCCCCAAGAGCTTTCTTT. It codes for CASQIFRGAPRAFF.

This clone was observed a few times. This sequence joins TRBV4-1 and TRBJ1-5; maybe TRBD1 (6 bases). The CDR3 is 16 residues long. Deletions cut 1 base from V and 3 bases from J, with 13 bases between. Germline lookup yields CDR1 MGHRA and CDR2 YSYEKL. CDR3 region: CASSQVGRTDNQPQHF. As DNA, the CDR3 is TGCGCCAGCAGCCAAGTCGGCCGGACAGACAATCAGCCCCAGCATTTT.

The genes are TRBV20-1 and TRBJ2-1; TRBD2 is a possible D gene (6 bases). Trimming stripped 3 bases from V and 7 bases from J, with 10 bases between. The CDR3 has 12 amino acids. Germline loops: CDR1 DFQATT, CDR2 SNEGSKA (reference sequence). CDR3 sequence (DNA): TGCAGTGCTAGTCGTGGGGGGAATGAGCAGTTCTTC. As protein: CSASRGGNEQFF.

This chain links TRBV7-3 with TRBJ2-6; 12 bases map to TRBD2. The CDR3 is made up of 18 amino acids. The germline V gene has CDR1 SGHTA and CDR2 FQGTGA. After removal of 1 base from V and 2 bases from J, the junction contained 3 bases not matched to a gene. The CDR3 loop reads CASSLRLAGDAGANVLTF. In nucleotides, the CDR3 is TGTGCCAGCAGCTTAAGACTAGCGGGGGATGCTGGGGCCAACGTCCTGACTTTC.

The chain is built from TRBV7-8 and TRBJ2-7; D not resolved. Germline CDR1 SGHVS, CDR2 FQNEAQ. V gave up 5 bases and J gave up 2 bases, with 16 bases separating them. This CDR3 spans 15 amino acids. CDR3 in amino acids: CASSTGGFPTYEQYV. The CDR3 DNA is TGTGCCAGCAGCACCGGCGGATTTCCCACCTACGAGCAGTACGTC.